These T cell receptor beta chains were read from a single sample in a study of T cell responses to AZD1222 COVID-19 vaccine. The table came from immunoSEQ multiplex PCR; TCRdb's copy has only in-frame clones and leaves some out. The repertoire holds 130,000 or so clones, 86% seen once, with 20% to 25% in the top ten. The sequenced sample was peripheral blood, obtained on day 0 of AZD1222 vaccination. Every receptor here comes from an adult in good health. Both conserved end residues are part of each CDR3. A D gene is named only where the DNA matches it firmly. Clone sizes are given selectively: once, few, many, or a class where the clone is expanded.

clone size | D gene | J gene | V gene | CDR3 DNA | CDR3 protein
NA | NA | TRBJ1-4 | TRBV5-8 | TGTGCCAGCAATCTTCGGCGGTCTAATGAAAAACTGTTTTTT | CASNLRRSNEKLFF
few | NA | TRBJ1-1 | TRBV2 | TGTGCCAGCAGTGACAAACCGGGACGGGCTTTCTTT | CASSDKPGRAFF
few | TRBD1 | TRBJ1-2 | TRBV7-9 | TGTGCCAGCAGGATCCTGCCCGGGACAGGGGGCAGTAAGAACTATGGCTACACCTTC | CASRILPGTGGSKNYGYTF
NA | NA | TRBJ2-1 | TRBV10-3 | TGTGCCATCAGTGAGTTAGATGGTGAGCAGTTCTTC | CAISELDGEQFF
NA | NA | TRBJ1-6 | TRBV3-1/TRBV3-2 | TGTGCCAGCAGCCAAGAATTGGGGCGGATTAATTCACCCCTCCACTTT | CASSQELGRINSPLHF
NA | NA | TRBJ1-5 | TRBV30 | TGTGCCTGGAGTGAATCCAGCTATAGCAATCAGCCCCAGCATTTT | CAWSESSYSNQPQHF
NA | NA | TRBJ2-3 | TRBV3-1/TRBV3-2 | TGTGCCAGCAGCCAAGAAGGCCGCGGGGATACGCAGTATTTT | CASSQEGRGDTQYF
NA | TRBD1 | TRBJ1-1 | TRBV6-2/TRBV6-3 | TGTGCCAGCAGCCCGACAGGGGAGCTCATGGGGACTGAAGCTTTCTTT | CASSPTGELMGTEAFF
NA | TRBD2 | TRBJ2-2 | TRBV7-3 | TGTGCCAGCAGCTTAAGGGGAGGGTTAGCCGGGGAGCTGTTTTTT | CASSLRGGLAGELFF
NA | NA | TRBJ2-3 | TRBV27 | TGTGCCAGCAGTTTAATCAGGGGCCTTTTACCGGATACGCAGTATTTT | CASSLIRGLLPDTQYF
NA | NA | TRBJ1-2 | TRBV18 | TGTGCCAGCTCCCCCGGGGAAACCAACTATGGCTACACCTTC | CASSPGETNYGYTF
once | TRBD1 | TRBJ2-7 | TRBV7-2 | TGTGCCAGCGCCGGGACAGGGAACCACGAGCAGTACTTC | CASAGTGNHEQYF
NA | NA | TRBJ1-4 | TRBV5-1 | TGCGCCAGCAGCCCCGGCGTGAATGCTAATGAAAAACTGTTTTTT | CASSPGVNANEKLFF
NA | TRBD2 | TRBJ2-7 | TRBV5-1 | TGCGCCAGCAGCCTACGGACGGGAGGCATCTACGAGCAGTACTTC | CASSLRTGGIYEQYF
NA | NA | TRBJ1-1 | TRBV11-1 | TGTGCCAGCAGCTTCTCGAACACTGAAGCTTTCTTT | CASSFSNTEAFF
NA | NA | TRBJ1-2 | TRBV7-8 | TGTGCCAGCAGCCAGCGGCCCAACTATGGCTACACCTTC | CASSQRPNYGYTF